This T cell receptor (beta chain) was obtained from a study of blood T cells in healthy people across ages. Concerning this clonotype: One end of the junction does not line up with germline, which may come from a read error.

The CDR3 runs 16 residues. Germline lookup yields CDR1 SEHNR and CDR2 FQNEAQ (reference sequence). Then a second PCR, running about 6 to 12 cycles, was carried out with a sample-barcoded 5' primer and a J-beta primer mix. TCRdb processed the 5' RACE reads anew with MiXCR; each CDR3 protein has one entry. The sample contains approximately 780,000 distinct CDR3 sequences, about 26% of which appear only once. The same specimen was also included in a second study, on T cells of mothers and their children. This second study says: Per child, about 2.8 million TCR beta CDR3 reads were obtained, against over 8 million per mother.

The specimen sequenced was blood. The rearrangement joins TRBV7-9 to TRBJ1-5; D gene ambiguous. The receptor was derived from a boy aged 5-17 years in good health. The CDR3 region is CASSPAVVGSNQPLHF. The CDR3, as DNA: TGTGCCAGCAGCCCAGCGGTGGTCGGTAGCAATCAGCCCCTGCATTTT.